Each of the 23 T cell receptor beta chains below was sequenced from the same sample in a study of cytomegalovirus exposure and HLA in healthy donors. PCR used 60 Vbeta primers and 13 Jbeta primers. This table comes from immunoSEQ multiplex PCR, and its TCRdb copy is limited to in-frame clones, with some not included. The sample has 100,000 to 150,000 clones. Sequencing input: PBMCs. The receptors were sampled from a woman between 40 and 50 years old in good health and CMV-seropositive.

CDR3 nucleotides: TGTGCCAGCAGCCAACGGATCGGGGGAACAACTCCGAACACTGAAGCTTTCTTT. It is translated as CASSQRIGGTTPNTEAFF. The rearrangement joins TRBV11-3 to TRBJ1-1; weak D call: TRBD1 (5 bases). From germline, CDR1 is SGHNT and CDR2 YENEEA. V gave up 5 bases and J gave up 1 base, with 23 bases separating them. CDR3 size: 18 residues.

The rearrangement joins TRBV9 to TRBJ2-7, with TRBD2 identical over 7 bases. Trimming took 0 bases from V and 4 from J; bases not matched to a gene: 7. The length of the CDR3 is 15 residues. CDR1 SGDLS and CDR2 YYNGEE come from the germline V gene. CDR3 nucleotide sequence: TGTGCCAGCAGCGTAGGCGCTAGCGGAGGATACGAGCAGTACTTC. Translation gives CASSVGASGGYEQYF.

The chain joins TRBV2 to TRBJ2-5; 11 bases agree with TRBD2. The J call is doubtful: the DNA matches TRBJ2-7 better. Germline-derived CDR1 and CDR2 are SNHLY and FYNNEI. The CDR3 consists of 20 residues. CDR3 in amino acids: CASSGLVDFRPSGRTYEQYF. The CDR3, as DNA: TGTGCCAGCAGTGGTTTAGTGGACTTTCGGCCTAGCGGGAGGACCTACGAGCAGTACTTC.

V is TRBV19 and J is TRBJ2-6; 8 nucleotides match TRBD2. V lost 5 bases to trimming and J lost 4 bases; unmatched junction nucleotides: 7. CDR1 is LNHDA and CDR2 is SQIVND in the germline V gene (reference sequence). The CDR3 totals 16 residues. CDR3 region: CASSHGRAGGANVLTF. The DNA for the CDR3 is TGTGCCAGTAGTCACGGGAGGGCCGGCGGGGCCAACGTCCTGACTTTC.

The CDR3 region has the DNA TGTGCCAGCAGACTTACCGGGACAGGGGGAACCGGGGAGCTGTTTTTT. This sequence encodes CASRLTGTGGTGELFF. This chain links TRBV27 with TRBJ2-2, with TRBD1 matching over 11 bases. CDR1 is MNHEY and CDR2 is SMNVEV in the germline V gene (reference sequence). This CDR3 comprises 16 residues. V lost 6 bases to trimming and J lost 5 bases; unmatched junction nucleotides: 8.

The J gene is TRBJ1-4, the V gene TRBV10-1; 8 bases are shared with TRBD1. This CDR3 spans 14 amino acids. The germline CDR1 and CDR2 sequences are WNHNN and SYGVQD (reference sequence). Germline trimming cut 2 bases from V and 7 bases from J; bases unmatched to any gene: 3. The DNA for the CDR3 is TGCGCCAGCAGTGAGGGACAGGGACGTGAAAAACTGTTTTTT. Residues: CASSEGQGREKLFF.

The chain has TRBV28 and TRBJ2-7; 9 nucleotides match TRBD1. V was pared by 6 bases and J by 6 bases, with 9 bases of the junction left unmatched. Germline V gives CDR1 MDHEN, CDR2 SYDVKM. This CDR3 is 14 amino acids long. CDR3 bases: TGTGCCAGCAGACCGAACAGGGGGCTCTTCGAGCAGTACTTC. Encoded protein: CASRPNRGLFEQYF.

CDR3 residues: CSVEEAGQGLGEQYF. CDR3 bases: TGCAGCGTTGAAGAAGCCGGACAGGGTCTCGGGGAGCAGTACTTC. V usage is TRBV29-1 and J usage is TRBJ2-7; 8 nucleotides align to TRBD1. The ends lost 0 bases at V and 7 bases at J; junction bases unmatched: 11. There are 15 residues in the CDR3. Germline CDR1 reads SQVTM; CDR2 reads ANQGSEA.

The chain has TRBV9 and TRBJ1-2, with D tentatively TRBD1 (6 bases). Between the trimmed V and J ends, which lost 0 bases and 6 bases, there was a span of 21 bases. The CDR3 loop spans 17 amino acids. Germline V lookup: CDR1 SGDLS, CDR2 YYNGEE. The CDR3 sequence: CASSVDPGTTQNHGYTF. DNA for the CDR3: TGTGCCAGCAGCGTAGACCCCGGGACAACCCAAAACCATGGCTACACCTTC.

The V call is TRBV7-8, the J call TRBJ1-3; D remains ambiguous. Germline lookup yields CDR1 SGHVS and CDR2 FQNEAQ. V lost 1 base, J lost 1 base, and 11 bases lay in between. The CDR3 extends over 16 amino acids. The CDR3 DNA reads TGTGCCAGCAGCTTAGGTGGAGTCACTTCTGGAAACACCATATATTTT. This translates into CASSLGGVTSGNTIYF.

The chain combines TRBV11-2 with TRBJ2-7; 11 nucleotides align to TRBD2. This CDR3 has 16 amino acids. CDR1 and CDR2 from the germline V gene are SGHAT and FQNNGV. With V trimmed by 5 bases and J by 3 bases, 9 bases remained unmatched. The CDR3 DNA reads TGTGCCAGCAGCGCGTACGGGACTAGCGGACTCTACGAGCAGTACTTC. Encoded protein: CASSAYGTSGLYEQYF.

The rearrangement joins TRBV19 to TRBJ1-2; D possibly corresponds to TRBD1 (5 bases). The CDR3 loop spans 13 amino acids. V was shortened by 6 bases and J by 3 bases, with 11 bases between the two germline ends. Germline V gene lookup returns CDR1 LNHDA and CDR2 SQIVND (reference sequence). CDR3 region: CASRSPGHYGYTF. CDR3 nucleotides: TGTGCCAGTAGGTCCCCAGGGCACTATGGCTACACCTTC.

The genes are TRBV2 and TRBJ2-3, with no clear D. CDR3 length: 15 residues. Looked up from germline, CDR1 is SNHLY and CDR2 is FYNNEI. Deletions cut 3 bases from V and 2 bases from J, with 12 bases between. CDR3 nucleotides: TGTGCCAGCAGTGAGGCTAGGCCTTCCACAGATACGCAGTATTTT. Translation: CASSEARPSTDTQYF.

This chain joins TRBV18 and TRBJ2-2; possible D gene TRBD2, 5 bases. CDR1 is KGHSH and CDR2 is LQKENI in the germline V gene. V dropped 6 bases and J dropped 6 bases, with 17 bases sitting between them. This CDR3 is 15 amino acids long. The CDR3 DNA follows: TGTGCCAGCTCGGAGGAAGTCAAGAGGGCCGGGGAGCTGTTTTTT. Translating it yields CASSEEVKRAGELFF.

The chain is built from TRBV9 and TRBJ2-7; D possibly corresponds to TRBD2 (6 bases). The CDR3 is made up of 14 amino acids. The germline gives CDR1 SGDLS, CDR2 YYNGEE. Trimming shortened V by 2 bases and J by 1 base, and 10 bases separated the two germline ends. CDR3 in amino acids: CASSVGGLSYEQYF. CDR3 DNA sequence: TGTGCCAGCAGCGTCGGAGGGCTTTCCTACGAGCAGTACTTC. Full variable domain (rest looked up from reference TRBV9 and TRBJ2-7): DSGVTQTPKHLITATGQRVTLRCSPRSGDLSVYWYQQSLDQGLQFLIQYYNGEERAKGNILERFSAQQFPDLHSELNLSSLELGDSALYFCASSVGGLSYEQYFGPGTRLTVT.

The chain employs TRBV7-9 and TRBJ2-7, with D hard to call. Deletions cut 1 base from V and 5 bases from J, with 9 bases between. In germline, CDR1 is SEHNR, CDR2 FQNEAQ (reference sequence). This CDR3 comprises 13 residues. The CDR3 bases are TGTGCCAGCAGCTTAGGGCCATCCAACGAGCAGTACTTC. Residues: CASSLGPSNEQYF.

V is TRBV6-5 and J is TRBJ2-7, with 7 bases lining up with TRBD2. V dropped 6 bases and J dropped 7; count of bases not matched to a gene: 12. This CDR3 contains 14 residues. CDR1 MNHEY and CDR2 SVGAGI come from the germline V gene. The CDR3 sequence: CASRALAVVGEQYF. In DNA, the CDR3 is TGTGCCAGCAGGGCGCTAGCGGTGGTGGGAGAGCAGTACTTC.

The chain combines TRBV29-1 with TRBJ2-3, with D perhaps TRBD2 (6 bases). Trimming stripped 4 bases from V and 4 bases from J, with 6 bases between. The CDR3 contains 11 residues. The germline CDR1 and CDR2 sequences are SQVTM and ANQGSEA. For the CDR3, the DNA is TGCAGCGTTGGACTAGCAGATACGCAGTATTTT. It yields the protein CSVGLADTQYF.

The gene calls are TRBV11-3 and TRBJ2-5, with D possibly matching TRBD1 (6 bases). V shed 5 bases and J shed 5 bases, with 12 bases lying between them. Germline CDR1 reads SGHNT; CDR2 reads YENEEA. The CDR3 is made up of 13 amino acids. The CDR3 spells CASSRRTGETQYF. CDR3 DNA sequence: TGTGCCAGCAGCCGTCGAACAGGGGAGACCCAGTACTTC.

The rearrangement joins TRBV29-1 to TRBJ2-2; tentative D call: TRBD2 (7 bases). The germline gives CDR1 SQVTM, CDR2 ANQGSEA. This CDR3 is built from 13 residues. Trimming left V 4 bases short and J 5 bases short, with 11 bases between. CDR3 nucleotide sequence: TGCAGCGTTGGCGGGGGCGGGACCGGGGAGCTGTTTTTT. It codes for CSVGGGGTGELFF.

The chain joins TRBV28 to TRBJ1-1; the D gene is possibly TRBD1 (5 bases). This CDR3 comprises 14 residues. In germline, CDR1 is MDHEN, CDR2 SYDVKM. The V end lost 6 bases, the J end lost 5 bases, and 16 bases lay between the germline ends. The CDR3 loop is CASSRPGDSTEAFF. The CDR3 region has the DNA TGTGCCAGCAGCCGTCCGGGGGATTCGACTGAAGCTTTCTTT.

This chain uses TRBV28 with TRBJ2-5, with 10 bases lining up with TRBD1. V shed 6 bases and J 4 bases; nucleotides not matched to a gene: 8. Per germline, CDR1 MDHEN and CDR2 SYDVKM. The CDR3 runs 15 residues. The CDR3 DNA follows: TGTGCCAGCAGCCGTAGGACAGGGGGGGGAGAGACCCAGTACTTC. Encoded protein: CASSRRTGGGETQYF.

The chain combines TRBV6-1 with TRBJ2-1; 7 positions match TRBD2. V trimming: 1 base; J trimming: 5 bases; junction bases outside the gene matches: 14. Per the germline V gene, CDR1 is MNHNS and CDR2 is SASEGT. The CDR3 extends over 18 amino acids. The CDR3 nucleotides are TGTGCCAGCAGTGAAGTAGTATTGGGAGGGGTCACGAACAATGAGCAGTTCTTC. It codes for CASSEVVLGGVTNNEQFF.